This T cell receptor (beta chain) stems from a study of regulatory T cells in long-lasting Graves disease. Findings of the study overall: Favored gene segments in persistent disease were TRBV28, TRBJ1-2 and TRBJ2-5. Limited samples may have lowered accuracy.

There are a few counts of this clonotype. No antigen is known for it. Germline CDR1 MDHEN, CDR2 SYDVKM. CDR3 size: 13 residues. The V end was cut by 7 bases, the J end by 2 bases, with 11 bases between. Time point meaning: newly diagnosed GD, antithyroid drugs for less than 3 months. RNA from PBMCs was the source of the TCR library. By American Thyroid Association guidelines, Graves' disease was diagnosed in the cohort. Through Arm-PCR of CDR3 regions and iRepertoire HTBI primers, TCR beta libraries were built. TCRdb fed the multiplex PCR reads into MiXCR, producing one record per CDR3 protein. The sample shows approximately 460,000 distinct CDR3 sequences, 15% to 20% of them seen only once. The same data also contributed to another study, on T cells in Graves' hyperthyroidism and ophthalmopathy. That work adds: Most thyroid clonotypes that were expanded above 0.001 also turned up in blood.

The starting material was peripheral blood mononuclear cells (PBMCs), obtained at new diagnosis, from a patient treated with antithyroid drugs. V is TRBV28 and J is TRBJ2-5; a weak D match, TRBD1 (5 bases). The sequence came from a young woman with Graves disease. The CDR3 sequence is CASTIREQETQYF. The DNA for the CDR3 is TGTGCCAGCACCATCAGGGAACAAGAGACCCAGTACTTC. Complete variable domain (other parts from reference TRBV28 and TRBJ2-5): DVKVTQSSRYLVKRTGEKVFLECVQDMDHENMFWYRQDPGLGLRLIYFSYDVKMKEKGDIPEGYSVSREKKERFSLILESASTNQTSMYLCASTIREQETQYFGPGTRLLVL.